This TCR beta chain was sequenced for a study of T cell clonotyping in hematopoietic cell transplantation. The wider study: Cytoreduction preceded collection of pretransplant recipient samples.

The protocol was immunoSEQ multiplex PCR, while the TCRdb copy is restricted to in-frame clones and leaves out a portion. The profile shows 50,000 or so clones, roughly 80% of them singletons. Germline CDR1 and CDR2: SGHRS and YFSETQ. Trimming removed 0 bases at V and 2 bases at J, with 11 bases between. The CDR3 is made up of 15 amino acids. Specified time point: recipient sample about 28 days before transplant, after cytoreduction. Samples: about 28 days before transplant, then days 30, 100 and 180 after. The rearrangement links TRBV5-1 to TRBJ1-2; a weak D match, TRBD1 (5 bases). The source material was peripheral blood mononuclear cells, sampled before stem cell transplant. This clonotype originated in a man aged 55 to 70 with myelodysplastic syndrome. Some clones in this sample may be carry-over from other donors' samples. The CDR3 region has the DNA TGCGCCAGCAGCTTGGGCAGGGTAGCGAACTATGGCTACACCTTC. This encodes CASSLGRVANYGYTF.